Following are 12 T cell receptor beta chains from one sample sequenced in a study of blood T cell repertoires in COVID-19. Profiling relied on immunoSEQ multiplex PCR, and the TCRdb table lists in-frame clones only, not all of them. The table has about 160,000 clones, 80% to 85% seen once. Sequencing was performed on peripheral blood. These receptors were taken from a woman over 75 with active or convalescent COVID-19.

The chain is built from TRBV7-2 and TRBJ2-2; D perhaps matches TRBD1 (5 bases). From germline, CDR1 is SGHTA and CDR2 FQGNSA. The CDR3 runs to 13 residues. Trimming left V 7 bases short and J 5 bases short, with 11 bases between. The CDR3 DNA is TGTGCCAGCACCGTCAGGGCAACCGGGGAGCTGTTTTTT. The encoded protein is CASTVRATGELFF. The whole variable domain, remainder taken from reference TRBV7-2 and TRBJ2-2, is GAGVSQSPSNKVTEKGKDVELRCDPISGHTALYWYRQSLGQGLEFLIYFQGNSAPDKSGLPSDRFSAERTGGSVSTLTIQRTQQEDSAVYLCASTVRATGELFFGEGSRLTVL.

V is TRBV27 and J is TRBJ2-7, with TRBD1 identical over 9 bases. The CDR3 sequence is 14 residues long. The germline gives CDR1 MNHEY, CDR2 SMNVEV (reference sequence). The trim removed 5 bases at V and 3 bases at J, leaving 5 bases unmatched. The CDR3 spells CASSLRTGDYEQYF. The CDR3 DNA reads as TGTGCCAGCAGTCTAAGGACAGGGGACTACGAGCAGTACTTC.

V gene TRBV7-8 combines with J gene TRBJ1-2; no reliable D call. The CDR3 loop spans 14 amino acids. Germline V gene lookup returns CDR1 SGHVS and CDR2 FQNEAQ. The V and J ends lost 1 base and 7 bases respectively, with 13 bases between them. CDR3 sequence (DNA): TGTGCCAGCAGCTTAGTGGTGTCTGTTAGTGGCTACACCTTC. It is translated as CASSLVVSVSGYTF.

The table lists this clone with a count of one. The chain is built from TRBV19 and TRBJ1-4, with TRBD1 matching 11 bases. CDR1 and CDR2 from the germline V gene are LNHDA and SQIVND (reference sequence). The V segment lost 9 bases and the J segment 8 bases; nucleotides outside the gene matches: 8. This CDR3 is 14 amino acids long. CDR3 region: CASAPGTGGEKLFF. The CDR3 DNA reads as TGTGCCAGCGCCCCCGGGACAGGGGGGGAAAAACTGTTTTTT.

The chain joins TRBV4-3 to TRBJ2-2, with D unresolved. The CDR3 loop spans 15 amino acids. V dropped 4 bases and J dropped 1 base, with 10 bases sitting between them. From germline, CDR1 is LGHNA and CDR2 YSLEER. Here the CDR3 reads CASSLESVNTGELFF. CDR3 DNA: TGCGCCAGCAGCCTTGAGTCGGTGAACACCGGGGAGCTGTTTTTT.

The rearrangement links TRBV6-5 to TRBJ1-1; D possibly corresponds to TRBD1 (6 bases). CDR3 length equals 16 residues. Germline V gives CDR1 MNHEY, CDR2 SVGAGI. V was cut by 0 bases and J by 6 bases, with 17 bases left in between. CDR3 amino acids: CASSYSSAGGGPEAFF. Here the CDR3 DNA reads TGTGCCAGCAGTTACTCCTCAGCGGGGGGCGGGCCTGAAGCTTTCTTT.

This clone came up a few times. The rearrangement uses TRBV6-5 and TRBJ1-3; 7 bases fit TRBD1. The CDR3 length is 14 residues. V lost 5 bases, J lost 1 base, and 2 bases stayed unmatched. The germline CDR1 and CDR2 sequences are MNHEY and SVGAGI. CDR3 protein: CASSNRGSGNTIYF. The CDR3, as DNA: TGTGCCAGCAGTAACAGGGGTTCTGGAAACACCATATATTTT.

The chain joins TRBV6-5 to TRBJ1-4, with 9 bases that match TRBD1. Germline-derived CDR1 and CDR2 are MNHEY and SVGAGI. V lost 6 bases to trimming and J lost 8 bases; unmatched junction nucleotides: 4. This CDR3 spans 13 amino acids. CDR3 loop: CASSRDRAEKLFF. The CDR3 DNA follows: TGTGCCAGCAGCAGGGACAGGGCCGAAAAACTGTTTTTT.

This chain joins TRBV6-2 or TRBV6-3 and TRBJ1-1; no clear D gene. CDR1 and CDR2 (germline): MNHEY, SVGEGT. The ends were cut back, 5 bases at V and 1 base at J, with 14 bases in the middle. CDR3 size: 15 residues. The CDR3 sequence is CASSPPQRRNTEAFF. As DNA, the CDR3 is TGTGCCAGCAGTCCGCCTCAGCGGAGGAACACTGAAGCTTTCTTT.

This chain connects TRBV7-9 to TRBJ2-7, with D possibly matching TRBD2 (6 bases). The CDR3 spans 14 residues. The germline V and J ends were trimmed by 4 bases and 3 bases, with 13 bases remaining between them. In germline, CDR1 is SEHNR, CDR2 FQNEAQ (reference sequence). CDR3 nucleotide sequence: TGTGCCAGCAGCTACCGGGAGTCGGGCTACGAGCAGTACTTC. It is translated as CASSYRESGYEQYF.

The chain employs TRBV4-3 and TRBJ1-1; 7 nucleotides match TRBD1. In germline, CDR1 is LGHNA, CDR2 YSLEER. This CDR3 is built from 18 residues. Trimming at V came to 1 base and at J to 0 bases, leaving 11 bases not matched to a gene. The DNA of the CDR3 is TGCGCCAGCAGCCAAGGCGGACCCGGACAGGTAATGAACACTGAAGCTTTCTTT. This gives the protein CASSQGGPGQVMNTEAFF.

The V and J genes are TRBV7-2 and TRBJ1-1; no firm D call. The CDR3 extends over 13 amino acids. Trimming cost V 5 bases and J 1 base, with 8 bases left between them. The germline CDR1 and CDR2 sequences are SGHTA and FQGNSA. The CDR3 reads CASSVSGNTEAFF. CDR3 bases: TGTGCCAGCAGCGTGTCAGGGAACACTGAAGCTTTCTTT.